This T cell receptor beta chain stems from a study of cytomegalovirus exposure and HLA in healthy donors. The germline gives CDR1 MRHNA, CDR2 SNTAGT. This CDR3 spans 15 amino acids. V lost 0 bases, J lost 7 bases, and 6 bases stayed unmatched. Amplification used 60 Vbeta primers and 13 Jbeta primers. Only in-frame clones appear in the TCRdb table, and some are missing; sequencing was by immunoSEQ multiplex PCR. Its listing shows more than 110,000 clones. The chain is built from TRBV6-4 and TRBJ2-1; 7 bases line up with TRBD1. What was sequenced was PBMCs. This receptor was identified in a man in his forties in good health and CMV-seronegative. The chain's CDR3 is CASSDSGTGANEQFF. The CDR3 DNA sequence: TGTGCCAGCAGTGACTCTGGAACAGGGGCAAATGAGCAGTTCTTC.